This T cell receptor beta chain appears in the sequencing data of a study of metastatic and nonmetastatic thyroid tumors. This clone was counted once. All patients reached thyroid surgery having received no treatment beforehand. TCRdb re-clonotyped the PCR reads via MiXCR. This table holds about 21,000 clones, more than 25% found once. This CDR3 is 15 amino acids long. Germline V gives CDR1 SGHVS, CDR2 FQNEAQ. V dropped 5 bases and J dropped 9; count of bases not matched to a gene: 13. The rearrangement links TRBV7-8 to TRBJ2-1; 7 bases are shared with TRBD1. The sequencing sample was made of blood. The sequence came from a female donor with papillary thyroid cancer or a benign thyroid nodule (not recorded which). Some clones in this sample may be carry-over from other donors' samples. The CDR3 region is CASSHRDSPLGEQFF. CDR3 bases: TGTGCCAGCAGCCACCGGGACAGTCCACTAGGTGAGCAGTTCTTC.